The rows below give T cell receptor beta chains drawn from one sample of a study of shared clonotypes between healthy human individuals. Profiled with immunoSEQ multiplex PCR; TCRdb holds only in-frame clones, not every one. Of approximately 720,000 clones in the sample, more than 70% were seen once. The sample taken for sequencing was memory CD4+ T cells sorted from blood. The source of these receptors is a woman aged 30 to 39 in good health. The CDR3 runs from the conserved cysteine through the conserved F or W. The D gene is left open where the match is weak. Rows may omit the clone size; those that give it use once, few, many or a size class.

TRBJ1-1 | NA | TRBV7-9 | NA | TGTGCCAGCAACCTGGACACCTTGAACACTGAAGCTTTCTTT | CASNLDTLNTEAFF
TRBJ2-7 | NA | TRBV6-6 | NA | TGTGCCAGCAGTTACGGAGGTAGCGCCTACGAGCAGTACTTC | CASSYGGSAYEQYF
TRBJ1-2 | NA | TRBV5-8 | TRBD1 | TGTGCCAAGGCGGAAGGGGGCTTAAACTATGGCTACACCTTC | CAKAEGGLNYGYTF
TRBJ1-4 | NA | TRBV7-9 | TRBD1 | TGTGCCAGCAGCTTAGGACAGGGGGGTTTCCGTAATGAAAAACTGTTTTTT | CASSLGQGGFRNEKLFF
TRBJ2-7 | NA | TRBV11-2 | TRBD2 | TGTGCCAGCAGCACCCGGACTAGCGGGCTCTACGAGCAGTACTTC | CASSTRTSGLYEQYF
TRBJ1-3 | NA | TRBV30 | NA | TGTGCCTCCCAGTCTACTTCTGGAAACACCATATATTTT | CASQSTSGNTIYF
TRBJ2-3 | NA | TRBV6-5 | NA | TGTGCCAGCAGTTACCCAGGGACCTCAACAGATACGCAGTATTTT | CASSYPGTSTDTQYF
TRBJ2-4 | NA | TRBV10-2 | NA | TGCGCCAGCAGTGAGTCGGGAGGCAAAAACATTCAGTACTTC | CASSESGGKNIQYF
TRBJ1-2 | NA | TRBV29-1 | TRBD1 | TGCAGCGTTGTAGGGACAGCTAACTATGGCTACACCTTC | CSVVGTANYGYTF
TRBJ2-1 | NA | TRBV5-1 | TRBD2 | TGCGCCAGCAGCTTGGCCCTGACTAGCGGGATGTCTGGAAATGAGCAGTTCTTC | CASSLALTSGMSGNEQFF
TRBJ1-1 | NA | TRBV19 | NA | TGTGCCAGTAGTATAACTACGGACCGAATCACTGAAGCTTTCTTT | CASSITTDRITEAFF
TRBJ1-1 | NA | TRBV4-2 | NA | TGTGCCAGCAGCCAAGATCCGGGCCAGGGGAACACTGAAGCTTTCTTT | CASSQDPGQGNTEAFF
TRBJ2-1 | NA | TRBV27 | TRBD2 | TGTGCCAGCAGTGGGACTAGCGGGTCCAATGAGCAGTTCTTC | CASSGTSGSNEQFF
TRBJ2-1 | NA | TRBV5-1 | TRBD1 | TGCGCCAGCAGCTGGAAATCAAACGCAGGGGGCTCCTACAATGAGCAGTTCTTC | CASSWKSNAGGSYNEQFF
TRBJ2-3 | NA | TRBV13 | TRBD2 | TGTGCCAGCAGCTCCGGGACTAGCGGGAGTCTCACAGATACGCAGTATTTT | CASSSGTSGSLTDTQYF
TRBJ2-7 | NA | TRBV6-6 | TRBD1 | TGTGCCAGCAGTTACCCGGGACAGGGGGCGGGAGAGCAGTACTTC | CASSYPGQGAGEQYF
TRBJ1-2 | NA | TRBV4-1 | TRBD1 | TGCGCCAGCAAACGGGACAGGGGGGTTAACTATGGCTACACCTTC | CASKRDRGVNYGYTF
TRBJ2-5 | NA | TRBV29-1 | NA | TGCAGCGGAGGACGGTCCCAAGAGACCCAGTACTTC | CSGGRSQETQYF
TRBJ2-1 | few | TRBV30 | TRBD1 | TGTGCCTGGAGCTCCGGGACAGGGTACAATGAGCAGTTCTTC | CAWSSGTGYNEQFF
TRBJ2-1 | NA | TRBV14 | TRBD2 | TGTGCCAGCAGCCAAGATCCGAGCGGGGGGTACAATGAGCAGTTCTTC | CASSQDPSGGYNEQFF
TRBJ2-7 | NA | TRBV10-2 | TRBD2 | TGCGCCAGCAGTTTAGCGGGATCCTCCTACGAGCAGTACTTC | CASSLAGSSYEQYF
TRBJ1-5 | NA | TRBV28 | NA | TGTGCCAGCAGTTTCTACTATCCAGGGGAAGGTCAGCCCCAGCATTTT | CASSFYYPGEGQPQHF
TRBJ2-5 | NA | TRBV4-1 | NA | TGCGCCAGCAGCCACCAACAGGAAGAGACCCAGTACTTC | CASSHQQEETQYF
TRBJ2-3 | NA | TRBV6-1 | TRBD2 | TGTGCCAGCAGTGAATTGGCAGGGGGTGTCGCCGGACTAGCGGGAACCACAGATACGCAGTATTTT | CASSELAGGVAGLAGTTDTQYF
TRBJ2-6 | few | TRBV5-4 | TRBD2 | TGTGCCAGCAGCCCTCCCGGACTAGCGGAGTTCTTGGGTGGGGCCAACGTCCTGACTTTC | CASSPPGLAEFLGGANVLTF
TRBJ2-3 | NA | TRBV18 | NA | TGTGCCAGCTCTCCTCCGGGACAAATCACAGATACGCAGTATTTT | CASSPPGQITDTQYF
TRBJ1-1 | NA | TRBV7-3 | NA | TGTGCCAGCAGCTCGGACATTACGAACACTGAAGCTTTCTTT | CASSSDITNTEAFF
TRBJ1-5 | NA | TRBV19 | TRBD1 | TGTGCCAGTAGCACATACTGGACAGGGTACAATCAGCCCCAGCATTTT | CASSTYWTGYNQPQHF
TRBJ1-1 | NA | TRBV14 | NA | TGTGCCAGCAGCCAAGCTGGGCGGGGGAACACTGAAGCTTTCTTT | CASSQAGRGNTEAFF
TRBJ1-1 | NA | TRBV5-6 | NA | TGTGCCAGCAGCTTGGTTACGTCCGTAAACACTGAAGCTTTCTTT | CASSLVTSVNTEAFF
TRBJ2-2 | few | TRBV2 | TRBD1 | TGTGCCAGCAGTGCGGACAGGAGGAACACCGGGGAGCTGTTTTTT | CASSADRRNTGELFF